This is a list of T cell receptor beta chains from one sample in a study of beta chain features in type 1 diabetes. Measured with immunoSEQ multiplex PCR; TCRdb has only the in-frame clones, and not every one. The data show about 360,000 clones, with 10% to 15% seen just once and less than 0.02% held by the top ten. Source material: naive CD4+ T cells from blood. All receptors derive from a man between 18 and 29 years old in good health. Each CDR3 is given without its conserved first and last residue.

v_gene	j_gene	CDR3aa
TRBV30	TRBJ2-3	ACSRLAGGSTDTQY
TRBV11-2	TRBJ2-3	ASSRGVDSGTDTQY
TRBV25-1	TRBJ2-7	ASSERGTSATYEQY
TRBV6-5	TRBJ2-1	ASSFTLGGAEQF
TRBV7-3	TRBJ2-5	ASSLTGTGGWETQY
TRBV7-9	TRBJ2-5	ASRTGGSKETQY
TRBV14	TRBJ1-2	ASSRAGGYGYT
TRBV28	TRBJ1-1	ASSRGGDTEAF
TRBV25-1	TRBJ2-3	ATTRTDTQY
TRBV18	TRBJ1-5	ASSPIGQNSNQPQH
TRBV9	TRBJ2-7	ASSPRTSGSASSYEQY
TRBV6-5	TRBJ1-4	ASSSSGAAAKLF
TRBV9	TRBJ2-2	ASSPTPTPTPGELF
TRBV9	TRBJ2-7	ASSVEERNEQY
TRBV7-9	TRBJ2-3	ASSRSGRADTQY
TRBV29-1	TRBJ1-4	SVGSRGEKLF
TRBV29-1	TRBJ2-7	SVRPTGYEQY
TRBV6-6	TRBJ1-3	ASSREKGAGGNTIY
TRBV28	TRBJ1-1	ASIYFGASSLVGTEAF
TRBV21-1	TRBJ2-1	ASSKVGGLYNEQF
TRBV4-3	TRBJ1-4	ASSQLGPGQGVPKLF
TRBV7-2	TRBJ2-1	ASNHRGREQF
TRBV7-6	TRBJ2-5	ASSVAAGETQY
TRBV18	TRBJ2-5	ASSPDLQETQY
TRBV28	TRBJ1-5	ASSLRTGSHQPQH
TRBV5-4	TRBJ2-7	ASSPVLVGGEQY
TRBV4-1	TRBJ2-1	ASSQPTSGAGNEQF
TRBV28	TRBJ1-2	ASSFEVTYGYT
TRBV7-9	TRBJ2-7	ASSFQGVEEQY
TRBV7-2	TRBJ1-5	ASSRDSPYSNQPQH
TRBV18	TRBJ2-1	ASSPGTGGLKSYNEQF
TRBV30	TRBJ2-7	AWGDITSYEQY
TRBV27	TRBJ2-7	ASSTGDYEQY
TRBV7-2	TRBJ1-4	ASSLVLDGWEKLF
TRBV9	TRBJ2-7	ASSQRLRTSGRAHLRSYEQY